This record looks at one TCR beta chain sequence and its context. Its antigen is as yet unknown. The data are from a study of OX40 agonist ivuxolimab in advanced cancers. Study context: While on treatment, patients had intravenous ivuxolimab at 0.01 to 10 mg/kg every 2 weeks. In three patients, partial responses were observed, one with hepatocellular carcinoma and two with cutaneous melanoma.

Repertoires were generated with immunoSEQ multiplex PCR, while TCRdb's copy carries only in-frame clones and drops some. Among about 82,000 clones listed, about 91% were seen once. V was pared by 7 bases and J by 5 bases, with 14 bases between. The CDR3 length is 12 residues. In germline, CDR1 is SQVTM, CDR2 ANQGSEA. The study's findings and limits: At 0.1 to 3.0 mg/kg, clonal expansion of CD4+ and CD8+ blood T cells had occurred by week 6. CD4+ T cells averaged fewer expanded clones than CD8+ T cells.

The material was CD4+ or CD8+ T cells sorted from blood, obtained in a trial of the OX40 agonist ivuxolimab. The chain links TRBV29-1 to TRBJ1-2, with D perhaps matching TRBD1 (5 bases). This sequence was found in an adult with an advanced solid tumor such as melanoma, head and neck, liver or kidney cancer. CDR3 sequence reads: CSEQRGGYGYTF. In nucleotides, the CDR3 is TGCAGCGAGCAAAGGGGTGGTTATGGCTACACCTTC.